Shown below are 27 T cell receptor beta chains from a single sample sequenced in a study of shared clonotypes between healthy human individuals. Sequenced by immunoSEQ multiplex PCR; TCRdb stores in-frame clones only, minus some. The data show about 470,000 clones, roughly 77% seen once. Sequencing used PBMCs. These receptors originate from a middle-aged woman in good health. Some clones in this sample may be carry-over from other donors' samples.

The chain is built from TRBV18 and TRBJ1-5, with D unresolved. The CDR3 runs 13 residues. CDR1 is KGHSH, CDR2 LQKENI, per germline. Trimming took 3 bases from V and 4 from J, leaving 7 bases between them. CDR3 protein: CASSPTTNQPQHF. The CDR3 DNA is TGTGCCAGCTCACCGACAACAAATCAGCCCCAGCATTTT.

The chain employs TRBV4-1 and TRBJ1-3; no clear D. CDR1 is MGHRA and CDR2 is YSYEKL in the germline V gene. There are 17 residues in the CDR3. V was clipped by 0 bases and J by 8 bases, with 20 bases between them. The CDR3 protein is CASSQDPGYTAGDTIYF. For the CDR3, the DNA is TGCGCCAGCAGCCAAGATCCGGGCTACACGGCCGGGGACACCATATATTTT.

The chain employs TRBV13 and TRBJ2-7; tentative D call: TRBD1 (5 bases). The CDR3 loop spans 14 amino acids. V was clipped by 1 base and J by 4 bases, with 11 bases between them. CDR1 PRHDT and CDR2 FYEKMQ come from the germline V gene (reference sequence). CDR3 in amino acids: CASSLEPGMYEQYF. DNA for the CDR3: TGTGCCAGCAGCTTAGAGCCAGGGATGTACGAGCAGTACTTC.

This clone occurred once. The rearrangement links TRBV6-5 to TRBJ1-3; no clear D gene. The V end lost 6 bases, the J end lost 0 bases, and 6 bases lay between the germline ends. The CDR3 totals 13 residues. Germline CDR1 is MNHEY and CDR2 is SVGAGI. CDR3 residues: CASRPSSGNTIYF. The DNA of the CDR3 is TGTGCCAGCAGGCCAAGCTCTGGAAACACCATATATTTT.

J is TRBJ2-3 and V is TRBV5-8; 8 nucleotides agree with TRBD1. The CDR3 sequence is 16 residues long. With V trimmed by 3 bases and J by 1 base, 7 bases remained unmatched. The germline V gene has CDR1 SGHTS and CDR2 YDEGEE. The CDR3 reads CASSSRAGGGTDTQYF. The CDR3 DNA sequence: TGTGCCAGCAGCTCCAGAGCAGGGGGCGGCACAGATACGCAGTATTTT.

The rearrangement joins TRBV30 to TRBJ2-7; D is ambiguous. This CDR3 spans 11 amino acids. Germline values: CDR1 GTSNPN, CDR2 SVGIG (reference sequence). V dropped 6 bases and J dropped 2 bases, with 8 bases sitting between them. The DNA for the CDR3 is TGTGCCTGTACAGCTACCTACGAGCAGTACTTC. Protein sequence: CACTATYEQYF.

The chain carries TRBV18 and TRBJ2-7; 10 bases line up with TRBD2. The CDR3 has 17 residues. Germline V lookup: CDR1 KGHSH, CDR2 LQKENI. J gave up 4 bases and V 3 bases, and 12 bases lay outside the gene matches. This chain's CDR3 is CASSPGLAGAGVYEQYF. The CDR3 bases are TGTGCCAGCTCACCGGGGCTAGCGGGAGCGGGGGTATACGAGCAGTACTTC.

As regards this clone: Other DNA variants within this sample encode the same CDR3. The chain combines TRBV9 with TRBJ2-2; weak D call: TRBD2 (6 bases). The germline V gene has CDR1 SGDLS and CDR2 YYNGEE. V was shortened by 0 bases and J by 4 bases, with 10 bases between the two germline ends. This CDR3 is 15 amino acids long. The DNA for the CDR3 is TGTGCCAGCAGCGTAGACGGGAGAGGCACCGGGGAGCTGTTTTTT. It translates to CASSVDGRGTGELFF.

This sequence joins TRBV11-2 and TRBJ2-1, with 7 bases aligning to TRBD2. Germline trimming cut 3 bases from V and 6 bases from J; bases unmatched to any gene: 5. The CDR3 runs to 14 residues. Germline V gives CDR1 SGHAT, CDR2 FQNNGV. In nucleotides, the CDR3 is TGTGCCAGCAGCTTTCGACTAGCCAGCAATGAGCAGTTCTTC. It codes for CASSFRLASNEQFF.

This chain connects TRBV7-9 to TRBJ2-7; tentatively, D is TRBD1 (6 bases). The CDR3 length is 14 residues. Trimming pared 5 bases from V and 2 bases from J, leaving 13 bases between. The germline V gene encodes CDR1 SEHNR and CDR2 FQNEAQ (reference sequence). The CDR3 sequence: CASSITGLTYEQYF. The CDR3 coding sequence is TGTGCCAGCAGCATAACAGGGTTGACCTACGAGCAGTACTTC.

This chain links TRBV28 with TRBJ1-3; tentatively, D is TRBD1 (5 bases). The CDR3 loop spans 19 amino acids. Germline V gives CDR1 MDHEN, CDR2 SYDVKM. V lost 1 base, J lost 2 bases, and 21 bases lay in between. This chain's CDR3 is CASSLSAWDFARPGNTIYF. CDR3 nucleotide sequence: TGTGCCAGCAGTTTATCGGCATGGGACTTCGCACGCCCTGGAAACACCATATATTTT.

This clone appeared a single time. V and J are TRBV10-1 and TRBJ2-1; D perhaps matches TRBD1 (6 bases). Germline CDR1 and CDR2: WNHNN and SYGVQD (reference sequence). V lost 6 bases to trimming and J lost 7 bases, with 19 bases between them. CDR3 length equals 15 residues. The CDR3 region is CASRSTLDQGNEQFF. The CDR3 nucleotides are TGCGCCAGCAGATCGACACTTGACCAGGGGAATGAGCAGTTCTTC.

The V gene is TRBV27, the J gene TRBJ2-2; D is undetermined. Germline loops: CDR1 MNHEY, CDR2 SMNVEV (reference sequence). The CDR3 has 15 residues. V gave up 2 bases and J gave up 0 bases, with 7 bases separating them. CDR3 in DNA: TGTGCCAGCAGTTTAGCGTCCTCGAACACCGGGGAGCTGTTTTTT. Translating it yields CASSLASSNTGELFF.

The rearrangement joins TRBV28 to TRBJ2-7; D not resolved. Germline-derived CDR1 and CDR2 are MDHEN and SYDVKM. The CDR3 length is 13 residues. Trimming took off 8 bases at V and 1 base at J, with 12 bases between the two ends. As DNA, the CDR3 is TGTGCCAGCGAACGGTCCACATCCTACGAGCAGTACTTC. Translation: CASERSTSYEQYF.

This chain links TRBV14 with TRBJ2-5; no definite D call. V was cut by 1 base and J by 2 bases, with 14 bases left in between. Looked up from germline, CDR1 is SGHDN and CDR2 is FVKESK. CDR3 length: 16 residues. CDR3 sequence: CASSQGGSHPQETQYF. The DNA of the CDR3 is TGTGCCAGCAGCCAAGGGGGTAGTCACCCACAAGAGACCCAGTACTTC.

The gene calls are TRBV7-6 and TRBJ2-7; 8 bases align to TRBD2. The trim removed 4 bases at V and 1 base at J, leaving 12 bases unmatched. The germline V gene has CDR1 SGHVS and CDR2 FNYEAQ. The length of the CDR3 is 17 residues. CDR3: CASSSAFKRETSYEQYF. The CDR3 coding sequence is TGTGCCAGCAGCTCGGCGTTCAAGCGGGAGACATCCTACGAGCAGTACTTC.

The V and J genes are TRBV4-1 and TRBJ1-4; 9 positions agree with TRBD1. The CDR3 covers 16 residues. V gave up 4 bases and J gave up 6 bases; unmatched junction bases: 9. Germline-derived CDR1 and CDR2 are MGHRA and YSYEKL. CDR3 residues: CASSRETGGRDEKLFF. The CDR3 coding sequence is TGCGCCAGCAGCCGAGAAACAGGGGGCCGGGATGAAAAACTGTTTTTT.

V and J are TRBV9 and TRBJ2-1; no definite D call. Trimming removed 0 bases from V and 4 bases from J, with 5 bases in between. Germline V CDR1 and CDR2: SGDLS, YYNGEE. The length of the CDR3 is 13 residues. CDR3 bases: TGTGCCAGCAGCGTAGCAATGTACAATGAGCAGTTCTTC. Residues: CASSVAMYNEQFF.

This clone occurred a few times. Compared with germline, one end of the junction differs, possibly owing to a read error. This chain links TRBV11-2 with TRBJ1-1; 8 bases are shared with TRBD1. Germline V gene lookup returns CDR1 SGHAT and CDR2 FQNNGV. This CDR3 contains 15 residues. DNA for the CDR3: TGTGCCAGCAGCCTTAGTCGGACAGGGACGACTGGAGCTTTCTTT. This codes for CASSLSRTGTTGAFF. Complete variable domain (other parts from reference TRBV11-2 and TRBJ1-1): EAGVAQSPRYKIIEKRQSVAFWCNPISGHATLYWYQQILGQGPKLLIQFQNNGVVDDSQLPKDRFSAERLKGVDSTLKIQPAKLEDSAVYLCASSLSRTGTTGAFFGQGTRLTVV.

The gene calls are TRBV7-3 and TRBJ2-5, with D possibly being TRBD2 (5 bases). Deletions cut 2 bases from V and 3 bases from J, with 7 bases between. The V gene's germline CDR1 is SGHTA and CDR2 FQGTGA. This CDR3 has 13 amino acids. CDR3 residues: CASSLVGEETQYF. CDR3 in DNA: TGTGCCAGCAGCTTAGTGGGAGAAGAGACCCAGTACTTC.

V is TRBV6-6 and J is TRBJ1-4, with unresolved D. The germline V gene has CDR1 MNHNY and CDR2 SVGAGI (reference sequence). The length of the CDR3 is 13 residues. Trimming cost V 6 bases and J 6 bases, with 11 bases left between them. DNA for the CDR3: TGTGCCAGCAGCGGGCGATATGATGAAAAACTGTTTTTT. Translation: CASSGRYDEKLFF.

This chain links TRBV4-1 with TRBJ2-3, with 8 bases fitting TRBD1. CDR1 and CDR2 from the germline V gene are MGHRA and YSYEKL. J lost 2 bases, V lost 2 bases, and 3 bases had no gene match. The CDR3 length is 15 residues. DNA for the CDR3: TGCGCCAGCAGCCAACGGACAGGGATCACAGATACGCAGTATTTT. Translation: CASSQRTGITDTQYF.

In its sample, this clone was seen a few times. The chain couples TRBV7-9 to TRBJ2-2, with TRBD1 identical over 7 bases. Germline V gene data show CDR1 as SEHNR and CDR2 as FQNEAQ (reference sequence). The V segment lost 4 bases and the J segment 5 bases; nucleotides outside the gene matches: 13. The CDR3 has 17 amino acids. This chain's CDR3 is CASSSRGSGGVTGELFF. DNA for the CDR3: TGTGCCAGCAGCTCCCGAGGATCAGGGGGAGTAACCGGGGAGCTGTTTTTT.

V usage is TRBV28 and J usage is TRBJ2-7; D is unresolved. CDR3 length: 12 residues. Trimming pared 5 bases from V and 2 bases from J, leaving 7 bases between. Germline V gene sequence: CDR1 MDHEN, CDR2 SYDVKM. CDR3 bases: TGTGCCAGCAGTGGCACCACCTACGAGCAGTACTTC. It specifies CASSGTTYEQYF.

The V call is TRBV11-1, the J call TRBJ2-5; 7 bases fit TRBD2. V shed 3 bases and J 2 bases; nucleotides not matched to a gene: 3. The length of the CDR3 is 14 residues. From germline, CDR1 is SGHAT and CDR2 FQDESV (reference sequence). CDR3 loop: CASSLASGQETQYF. CDR3 DNA: TGTGCCAGCAGCTTGGCTAGCGGACAAGAGACCCAGTACTTC.

The gene calls are TRBV30 and TRBJ1-5; D might be TRBD1 (5 bases). The V gene lost 1 base and the J gene lost 0 bases, with 7 bases spanning the gap. The CDR3 covers 14 residues. Germline V gene data show CDR1 as GTSNPN and CDR2 as SVGIG (reference sequence). CDR3 amino acids: CAWSGGYSNQPQHF. The DNA for the CDR3 is TGTGCCTGGAGTGGGGGCTATAGCAATCAGCCCCAGCATTTT.

This sequence joins TRBV11-2 and TRBJ2-2; 8 bases line up with TRBD1. CDR3 length: 15 residues. Germline CDR1 and CDR2: SGHAT and FQNNGV. The ends lost 8 bases at V and 2 bases at J; junction bases unmatched: 7. CDR3 protein: CASGLQGANTGELFF. DNA for the CDR3: TGTGCCAGCGGGCTCCAGGGGGCCAACACCGGGGAGCTGTTTTTT. The full variable domain, with the rest looked up from reference TRBV11-2 and TRBJ2-2, is EAGVAQSPRYKIIEKRQSVAFWCNPISGHATLYWYQQILGQGPKLLIQFQNNGVVDDSQLPKDRFSAERLKGVDSTLKIQPAKLEDSAVYLCASGLQGANTGELFFGEGSRLTVL.